Listed below are T cell receptor beta chains from one sample, sequenced in a study of blood T cells in healthy people across ages. TCRdb re-called the 5' RACE reads through MiXCR, storing one row per CDR3 protein. The table records about a million distinct CDR3 sequences, 48% of them present only once. Sequenced: blood. The receptors come from a young man in good health. The conserved cysteine and the conserved F or W are not part of the CDR3 here. A D gene is named only where the DNA matches it firmly. Clone size is shown for a subset of rows, as once, few, many or a class of expanded clone.

>TRBD1|once|TRBJ1-5|TRBV30
AWATGLDQPQH
>TRBD2|-|TRBJ2-1|TRBV7-2
ASRTGLAGYNEQF
>TRBD1|-|-|TRBV18
ASSPDRKYEQY
>-|few|TRBJ1-2|TRBV20-1
SAREKALGYGYT
>TRBD1|-|TRBJ1-2|TRBV20-1
SARAGDRSNYT
>-|once|TRBJ1-4|TRBV30
AWSASRSAIALELF
>-|-|TRBJ1-5|TRBV12-3/TRBV12-4
ASSLSGLGDQPQH
>-|-|TRBJ1-6|TRBV12-3/TRBV12-4
ASSYRVDNSPLH
>-|-|TRBJ1-1|TRBV5-1
ASSLESRGGTEAF
>-|-|TRBJ1-1|TRBV6-1
ASSPAGHDTEAF
>TRBD2|-|TRBJ2-3|TRBV7-6
ASSLEASGVNTQY
>-|-|TRBJ1-2|TRBV27
ASSSPQTGNYGYT
>-|many|TRBJ2-3|TRBV28
ASSLSQPGADTQY
>-|-|TRBJ1-5|TRBV20-1
SASKGMANQPQH
>-|-|TRBJ2-4|TRBV7-9
ASSLQGLAKNIQY
>-|few|TRBJ2-7|TRBV30
AWSVTHEQY
>-|-|TRBJ2-3|TRBV7-3
ASSLIAEDTQY
>-|-|TRBJ1-2|TRBV29-1
SVERGTSNYGYT
>-|-|TRBJ2-7|TRBV12-3/TRBV12-4
ASIYRDYEQY
>TRBD2|once|TRBJ2-3|TRBV7-2
ASRRGPFQRGGTDTQY
>TRBD2|-|TRBJ2-5|TRBV6-2/TRBV6-3
ASSYATRAGETQY
>TRBD1|-|TRBJ1-2|TRBV10-3
AISESMGGGGNYGYT
>-|-|TRBJ1-1|TRBV9
ASSVGPQAEGAF
>-|-|TRBJ1-5|TRBV7-8
ASSLVQGEGNQPQH
>-|few|TRBJ2-3|TRBV5-1
ASRDGDTNTDTQY
>-|-|TRBJ2-1|TRBV6-6
ASSYSTDEQF
>-|few|-|TRBV21-1
ASSKRMAGSYNEQY
>TRBD2|few|TRBJ2-7|TRBV3-1
ASRPGTSSYEQY
>-|-|TRBJ2-5|TRBV6-6
ASSYTGDGQY
>-|few|TRBJ2-5|TRBV28
ASSTGVQETQY
>TRBD1|-|TRBJ2-2|TRBV12-5
ASGLTGAGELF
>-|-|TRBJ2-7|TRBV15
ATSRDQGFEQY
>-|-|TRBJ2-7|TRBV18
ASSGRLSYEQY
>-|-|TRBJ2-3|TRBV6-2/TRBV6-3
ASSKTGGPRDTQY
>-|once|TRBJ1-5|TRBV3-1
ASSQDWGGQPQH
>-|few|TRBJ1-4|TRBV12-3/TRBV12-4
ASSPRGGDEKLF
>TRBD1|few|TRBJ2-3|TRBV4-3
ASRQGSADTQY
>-|few|TRBJ2-3|TRBV7-3
ASSLTAGVGDTQY
>-|-|TRBJ2-7|TRBV28
ASVGPDYEQY
>TRBD2|few|TRBJ2-7|TRBV6-2/TRBV6-3
ASSTQLAGRLYEQY
>-|-|TRBJ2-7|TRBV6-5
ASSYSGRVYEQY